This TCR beta chain is from a study of vaccination and CD4 T cells after COVID-19. Study overall: Stimulation used overlapping spike peptides from SARS-CoV-2, HCoV-NL63, HCoV-OC43 and HCoV-229E.

Sequencing of cultured CD4+ T cell DNA used the Oncomine TCR Beta short-read assay. TCRdb passed the PCR reads through MiXCR, listing each CDR3 protein once. Among over 13,000 distinct CDR3 sequences, about 54% were seen once, and the ten largest hold roughly 8.4%. CDR3 size: 15 residues. V trimming: 5 bases; J trimming: 5 bases; junction bases outside the gene matches: 5. Germline lookup yields CDR1 SGHTA and CDR2 FQGTGA. With regard to this clonotype: Its matching antigen is unknown.

Noted treatment: roughly ten-day PBMC culture with coronavirus spike peptide pools or control peptides (ViraFEST assay). The chain combines TRBV7-3 with TRBJ2-7, with 14 bases identical to TRBD2. Specimen: CD4+ T cells from blood, cultured in vitro, collected before SARS-CoV-2 vaccination. The sequence was collected from a human donor who had recovered from COVID-19. The CDR3: CASSIGTSGSDEQYF. DNA for the CDR3: TGTGCCAGCAGCATAGGGACTAGCGGGAGCGACGAGCAGTACTTC.